These 32 T cell receptor beta chains were sequenced from one sample in a study of beta chain features in type 1 diabetes. Points from the study as a whole: When Type 1 diabetes patients were examined, their TCRB CDR3s proved moderately but significantly shorter in all four CD4+ subsets.

The isolated RNA, all of it, was reverse transcribed, so expressed TCRB transcripts were what got sequenced. Profiled with immunoSEQ multiplex PCR; TCRdb holds only in-frame clones, not every one. The top ten hold 1% of the sample, which has over 300,000 clones, about a tenth seen once. No antigen has been assigned to these receptors. Sequencing was performed on central memory CD4+ T cells from blood. Receptors were obtained from a man aged 25 to 45 with type 1 diabetes.

To note about this clone: A read error is possible here, since a much larger clone lies one base away. This chain uses TRBV6-6 with TRBJ2-1, with 9 bases lining up with TRBD1. V was clipped by 6 bases and J by 3 bases; unmatched bases: 3. CDR3 length: 14 amino acids. Germline loops: CDR1 MNHNY, CDR2 SVGAGI (reference sequence). CDR3 sequence reads: CASRPGQGYNEQFF. The CDR3 bases are TGTGCCAGCAGGCCGGGACAGGGCTACAATGAGCAGTTCTTC.

The chain combines TRBV2 with TRBJ1-2, with a possible D match to TRBD1 (6 bases). The V end was cut by 9 bases, the J end by 8 bases, with 10 bases between. Germline CDR1 is SNHLY and CDR2 is FYNNEI. The CDR3 covers 10 residues. The CDR3 here is CARRTEGYTF. The DNA of the CDR3 is TGTGCCAGACGGACAGAAGGCTACACCTTC.

Ten or more counts support this clone. The CDR3 sequence is CASSQDRWDATDTQYF. The CDR3 DNA reads as TGCGCCAGCAGCCAAGATAGGTGGGATGCTACAGATACGCAGTATTTT. V and J are TRBV4-1 and TRBJ2-3, with D unresolved. V lost 0 bases to trimming and J lost 3 bases, with 13 bases between them. Germline-derived CDR1 and CDR2 are MGHRA and YSYEKL. The CDR3 is 16 amino acids.

This clone was picked up a small number of times. The CDR3 reads CASTGYEKLFF. The DNA of the CDR3 is TGTGCCAGCACCGGGTATGAAAAACTGTTTTTT. The chain carries TRBV6-6 and TRBJ1-4; no definite D call. Germline V gene data show CDR1 as MNHNY and CDR2 as SVGAGI (reference sequence). The CDR3 contains 11 residues. The V gene lost 7 bases and the J gene lost 6 bases, with 6 bases spanning the gap.

This clone was seen only a few times. The genes are TRBV2 and TRBJ1-5; tentatively, D is TRBD1 (5 bases). The CDR3 length is 14 residues. V was cut by 3 bases and J by 5 bases, with 11 bases left in between. CDR1 is SNHLY, CDR2 FYNNEI, per germline. The chain's CDR3 is CASSDYGGDQPQHF. CDR3 bases: TGTGCCAGCAGTGACTATGGGGGGGATCAGCCCCAGCATTTT.

This clone has a handful of counts. CDR3: CASSVVGGRETQYF. DNA for the CDR3: TGTGCCAGCAGTGTCGTAGGGGGCCGGGAGACCCAGTACTTC. The chain couples TRBV2 to TRBJ2-5, with 7 bases fitting TRBD1. Germline V lookup: CDR1 SNHLY, CDR2 FYNNEI. The CDR3 has 14 amino acids. V dropped 4 bases and J dropped 5; count of bases not matched to a gene: 7.

The chain links TRBV5-1 to TRBJ2-1, with a weak D call TRBD1 (5 bases). CDR1 SGHRS and CDR2 YFSETQ come from the germline V gene. V was clipped by 0 bases and J by 5 bases, with 9 bases between them. The CDR3 runs 14 residues. As DNA, the CDR3 is TGCGCCAGCAGCTTGGGCAGGGCCGACAATGAGCAGTTCTTC. It is translated as CASSLGRADNEQFF.

The J gene is TRBJ2-1, the V gene TRBV6-5; 7 bases align to TRBD1. Germline V gene lookup returns CDR1 MNHEY and CDR2 SVGAGI. This CDR3 has 14 residues. V trimming: 6 bases; J trimming: 3 bases; junction bases outside the gene matches: 5. CDR3 loop: CASSGTADYNEQFF. The CDR3 nucleotides are TGTGCCAGCAGCGGGACAGCTGACTACAATGAGCAGTTCTTC.

This clone was counted only a few times. The rearrangement links TRBV18 to TRBJ1-4; D unclear. The V and J ends lost 5 bases and 7 bases respectively, with 11 bases between them. The CDR3 consists of 13 residues. The germline V gene has CDR1 KGHSH and CDR2 LQKENI. CDR3 region: CASSSRTGEKLFF. CDR3 nucleotide sequence: TGTGCCAGCTCATCAAGGACGGGTGAAAAACTGTTTTTT.

This rearrangement joins TRBV9 to TRBJ1-3; no reliable D call. V dropped 4 bases and J dropped 6 bases, with 17 bases sitting between them. CDR1 is SGDLS and CDR2 is YYNGEE in the germline V gene. The CDR3 is made up of 15 amino acids. CDR3 bases: TGTGCCAGCAGCCCCGTTATCGGAGGAGCAAACACCATATATTTT. Translation gives CASSPVIGGANTIYF.

The V call is TRBV7-2, the J call TRBJ2-7; D unresolved. The CDR3 has 14 residues. Germline V gene data show CDR1 as SGHTA and CDR2 as FQGNSA. Trimming stripped 6 bases from V and 3 bases from J, with 15 bases between. CDR3 residues: CASSPHPRSYEQYF. CDR3 sequence (DNA): TGTGCCAGCAGTCCCCACCCAAGAAGCTACGAGCAGTACTTC.

The V and J genes are TRBV5-1 and TRBJ1-6; D is ambiguous. CDR3 length: 13 amino acids. V dropped 2 bases and J dropped 7 bases, with 7 bases sitting between them. CDR1 is SGHRS, CDR2 YFSETQ, per germline. CDR3 amino acids: CASSFEHNSPLHF. In nucleotides, the CDR3 is TGCGCCAGCAGCTTCGAACACAATTCACCCCTCCACTTT. Full variable domain (remainder filled in from reference TRBV5-1 and TRBJ1-6): KAGVTQTPRYLIKTRGQQVTLSCSPISGHRSVSWYQQTPGQGLQFLFEYFSETQRNKGNFPGRFSGRQFSNSRSEMNVSTLELGDSALYLCASSFEHNSPLHFGNGTRLTVT.

This clone was seen only a few times. The V call is TRBV7-9, the J call TRBJ2-3; 9 bases fit TRBD1. Trimming took 5 bases from V and 9 from J; bases not matched to a gene: 9. The CDR3 contains 14 residues. The germline gives CDR1 SEHNR, CDR2 FQNEAQ (reference sequence). The CDR3 reads CASSLDRGAPTQYF. CDR3 coding DNA: TGTGCCAGCAGCCTGGACAGGGGAGCACCAACGCAGTATTTT.

The chain employs TRBV11-2 and TRBJ2-3; a possible D gene is TRBD2 (6 bases). V gave up 3 bases and J gave up 8 bases, with 15 bases separating them. Germline V gene sequence: CDR1 SGHAT, CDR2 FQNNGV. The CDR3 spans 14 residues. The CDR3 DNA follows: TGTGCCAGCAGCTTCGGGGGAACAGGCCGTACGCAGTATTTT. It codes for CASSFGGTGRTQYF.

This clone was counted only a few times. The chain couples TRBV7-8 to TRBJ2-2; tentatively, D is TRBD1 (6 bases). The CDR3 has 16 residues. The germline gives CDR1 SGHVS, CDR2 FQNEAQ. The V and J ends lost 0 bases and 2 bases respectively, with 10 bases between them. CDR3 sequence reads: CASSLANRANTGELFF. CDR3 DNA: TGTGCCAGCAGCTTAGCGAACAGGGCTAACACCGGGGAGCTGTTTTTT.

The J gene is TRBJ2-7, the V gene TRBV11-2; 10 nucleotides line up with TRBD2. The V gene end was trimmed by 5 bases and the J gene end by 0 bases; junction bases not matched to a gene: 4. The CDR3 extends over 15 amino acids. Germline CDR1 reads SGHAT; CDR2 reads FQNNGV. CDR3 DNA sequence: TGTGCCAGCAGCGTTACTAGCGGGATCTCCTACGAGCAGTACTTC. Its protein is CASSVTSGISYEQYF. Together with reference TRBV11-2 and TRBJ2-7, the CDR3 gives the full variable domain: EAGVAQSPRYKIIEKRQSVAFWCNPISGHATLYWYQQILGQGPKLLIQFQNNGVVDDSQLPKDRFSAERLKGVDSTLKIQPAKLEDSAVYLCASSVTSGISYEQYFGPGTRLTVT.

The chain has TRBV5-1 and TRBJ1-4, with D unclear. The germline V gene has CDR1 SGHRS and CDR2 YFSETQ. The CDR3 is made up of 15 amino acids. Trimming removed 7 bases from V and 0 bases from J, with 13 bases in between. CDR3 amino acids: CASSYSDTTNEKLFF. The CDR3 nucleotides are TGCGCCAGCTCCTACTCGGATACAACTAATGAAAAACTGTTTTTT.

The rearrangement links TRBV6-1 to TRBJ1-1; weak D call: TRBD1 (5 bases). Deletions cut 6 bases from V and 4 bases from J, with 15 bases between. This CDR3 has 14 amino acids. Germline CDR1 reads MNHNS; CDR2 reads SASEGT. The CDR3 reads CASSATAGRTEAFF. DNA of the CDR3: TGTGCCAGCAGCGCCACGGCGGGGCGCACTGAAGCTTTCTTT.

The table lists this clone with many counts. The chain is built from TRBV7-8 and TRBJ2-3; D remains ambiguous. There are 15 residues in the CDR3. Germline V gene data show CDR1 as SGHVS and CDR2 as FQNEAQ. The V end lost 1 base, the J end lost 4 bases, and 12 bases lay between the germline ends. The CDR3 sequence: CASSLGVRRADTQYF. The CDR3 nucleotides are TGTGCCAGCAGCTTAGGTGTCCGGCGCGCAGATACGCAGTATTTT.

The chain couples TRBV5-6 to TRBJ2-7; D call uncertain. This CDR3 is 12 amino acids long. V was trimmed by 4 bases and J by 6 bases, leaving 11 bases between them. Germline V gene sequence: CDR1 SGHDT, CDR2 YYEEEE. CDR3 in DNA: TGTGCCAGCAGCGCCCTTGGGCGCGAGCAGTACTTC. Protein: CASSALGREQYF.

This chain connects TRBV5-1 to TRBJ2-3; 7 bases align to TRBD2. This CDR3 has 17 residues. With V trimmed by 4 bases and J by 1 base, 12 bases remained unmatched. In germline, CDR1 is SGHRS, CDR2 YFSETQ. CDR3 protein: CASSPGGGSGGTDTQYF. The CDR3 region has the DNA TGCGCCAGCAGCCCGGGCGGGGGTAGCGGAGGCACAGATACGCAGTATTTT.

This clone was observed a handful of times. The gene calls are TRBV7-7 and TRBJ2-5; D ambiguous. CDR1 SSHAT and CDR2 FNYEAQ come from the germline V gene (reference sequence). With 2 bases removed from V and 6 bases from J, the gap between germline ends came to 10 bases. The CDR3 extends over 13 amino acids. The CDR3 DNA follows: TGTGCCAGCAGCTTAACAGCAGGAAAGACCCAGTACTTC. This codes for CASSLTAGKTQYF. The full variable domain, in which reference TRBV7-7 and TRBJ2-5 provide the parts outside the CDR3, is GAGVSQSPRYKVTKRGQDVTLRCDPISSHATLYWYQQALGQGPEFLTYFNYEAQPDKSGLPSDRFSAERPEGSISTLTIQRTEQRDSAMYRCASSLTAGKTQYFGPGTRLLVL.

The chain is built from TRBV7-9 and TRBJ2-1; TRBD1 agrees at 8 bases. The CDR3 has 15 amino acids. Unmatched junction bases numbered 10, after V lost 4 bases and J lost 8 bases. Per the germline V gene, CDR1 is SEHNR and CDR2 is FQNEAQ (reference sequence). CDR3 in DNA: TGTGCCAGCAGCTCAGGACAGGGTGTTCCTCATGAGCAGTTCTTC. Translating gives CASSSGQGVPHEQFF.

This clone has only a few counts. This same CDR3 is encoded by further DNA sequences in the sample. J is TRBJ1-1 and V is TRBV4-3, with D possibly matching TRBD1 (5 bases). Deletions cut 3 bases from V and 0 bases from J, with 11 bases between. This CDR3 is 15 amino acids long. CDR1 LGHNA and CDR2 YSLEER come from the germline V gene. The CDR3 coding sequence is TGCGCCAGCAGCCAGGGGGACGGTCTGAACACTGAAGCTTTCTTT. Its translation is CASSQGDGLNTEAFF.

The CDR3 sequence is CASSRLSGGARPTDTQYF. DNA for the CDR3: TGTGCCAGCAGCCGACTGAGCGGGGGGGCTCGGCCTACAGATACGCAGTATTTT. This rearrangement joins TRBV7-9 to TRBJ2-3, with 10 bases fitting TRBD2. CDR3 size: 18 residues. Germline V gene sequence: CDR1 SEHNR, CDR2 FQNEAQ (reference sequence). J lost 3 bases, V lost 5 bases, and 14 bases had no gene match.

This clone was detected a few times. The CDR3 nucleotides are TGCAGCGTCGAACAGGGTCGAGACGACGAGCAGTACTTC. This encodes CSVEQGRDDEQYF. This chain joins TRBV29-1 and TRBJ2-7; D might be TRBD1 (6 bases). V was trimmed by 6 bases and J by 5 bases, leaving 17 bases between them. This CDR3 contains 13 residues. Germline V gene sequence: CDR1 SQVTM, CDR2 ANQGSEA.

V and J are TRBV10-1 and TRBJ2-5; 7 bases match TRBD1. The CDR3 has 14 amino acids. Germline loops: CDR1 WNHNN, CDR2 SYGVQD (reference sequence). J gave up 0 bases and V 6 bases, and 4 bases lay outside the gene matches. The CDR3 DNA reads as TGCGCCAGCAGCACAGGGGAGAACCAAGAGACCCAGTACTTC. Protein product: CASSTGENQETQYF.

The table lists this clone with a few counts. J is TRBJ2-5 and V is TRBV7-9, with D possibly TRBD2 on 6 matching bases. V was cut by 5 bases and J by 5 bases, with 15 bases left in between. There are 14 residues in the CDR3. Looked up from germline, CDR1 is SEHNR and CDR2 is FQNEAQ (reference sequence). The CDR3 spells CASSQDGTSETQYF. The CDR3 nucleotides read TGTGCCAGCAGCCAGGATGGGACTTCTGAGACCCAGTACTTC.

The gene calls are TRBV29-1 and TRBJ2-5, with D unclear. The CDR3 consists of 12 residues. Germline V gene lookup returns CDR1 SQVTM and CDR2 ANQGSEA. Deletions cut 4 bases from V and 4 bases from J, with 10 bases between. The CDR3 nucleotides read TGCAGCGTTGCGGAAGGGCCAGAGACCCAGTACTTC. Its protein product is CSVAEGPETQYF. The entire variable domain, with the rest obtained from reference TRBV29-1 and TRBJ2-5, is as follows: SAVISQKPSRDICQRGTSLTIQCQVDSQVTMMFWYRQQPGQSLTLIATANQGSEATYESGFVIDKFPISRPNLTFSTLTVSNMSPEDSSIYLCSVAEGPETQYFGPGTRLLVL.

In this sample, this clone turned up many times. Other DNA sequences in this specimen translate into the identical CDR3. The chain joins TRBV28 to TRBJ2-3; D is uncertain. This CDR3 spans 11 amino acids. The germline V gene encodes CDR1 MDHEN and CDR2 SYDVKM. Trimming shortened V by 6 bases and J by 1 base, and 2 bases separated the two germline ends. CDR3 in DNA: TGTGCCAGCAGAGGCACAGATACGCAGTATTTT. It codes for CASRGTDTQYF.

This clone appeared a few times. The chain links TRBV29-1 to TRBJ2-5; D not certain. Germline CDR1 reads SQVTM; CDR2 reads ANQGSEA. The CDR3 covers 11 residues. The ends were cut back, 6 bases at V and 2 bases at J, with 7 bases in the middle. The CDR3 nucleotides are TGCAGCGTATCCAGTCAAGAGACCCAGTACTTC. It is translated as CSVSSQETQYF. Together with reference TRBV29-1 and TRBJ2-5, the CDR3 gives the full variable domain: SAVISQKPSRDICQRGTSLTIQCQVDSQVTMMFWYRQQPGQSLTLIATANQGSEATYESGFVIDKFPISRPNLTFSTLTVSNMSPEDSSIYLCSVSSQETQYFGPGTRLLVL.

The table lists this clone with many counts. This chain joins TRBV7-2 and TRBJ1-4, with TRBD1 matching 9 bases. Germline values: CDR1 SGHTA, CDR2 FQGNSA. This CDR3 comprises 15 residues. V lost 6 bases and J lost 12; bases outside the gene matches: 14. CDR3 nucleotide sequence: TGTGCCAGCAGACTGCAACAGGGGGCGGCTTCCGAACTGTTTTTT. The encoded protein is CASRLQQGAASELFF. The full variable domain, in which reference TRBV7-2 and TRBJ1-4 provide the parts outside the CDR3, is GAGVSQSPSNKVTEKGKDVELRCDPISGHTALYWYRQSLGQGLEFLIYFQGNSAPDKSGLPSDRFSAERTGGSVSTLTIQRTQQEDSAVYLCASRLQQGAASELFFGSGTQLSVL.